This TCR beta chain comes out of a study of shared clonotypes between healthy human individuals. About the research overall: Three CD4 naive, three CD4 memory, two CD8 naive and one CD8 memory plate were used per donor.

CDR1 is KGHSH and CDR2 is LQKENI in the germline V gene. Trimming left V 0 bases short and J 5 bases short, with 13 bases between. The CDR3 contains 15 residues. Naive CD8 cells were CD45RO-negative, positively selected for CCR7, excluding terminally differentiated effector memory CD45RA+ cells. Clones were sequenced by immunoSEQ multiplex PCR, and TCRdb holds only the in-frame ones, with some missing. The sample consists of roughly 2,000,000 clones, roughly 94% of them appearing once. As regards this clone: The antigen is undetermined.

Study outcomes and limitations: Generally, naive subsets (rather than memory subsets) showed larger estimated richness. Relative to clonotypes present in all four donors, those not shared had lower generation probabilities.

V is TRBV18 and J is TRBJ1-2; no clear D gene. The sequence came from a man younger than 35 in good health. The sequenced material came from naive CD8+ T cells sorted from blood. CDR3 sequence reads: CASSPPEPGGYGYTF. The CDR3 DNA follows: TGTGCCAGCTCACCACCGGAACCAGGCGGGTATGGCTACACCTTC.